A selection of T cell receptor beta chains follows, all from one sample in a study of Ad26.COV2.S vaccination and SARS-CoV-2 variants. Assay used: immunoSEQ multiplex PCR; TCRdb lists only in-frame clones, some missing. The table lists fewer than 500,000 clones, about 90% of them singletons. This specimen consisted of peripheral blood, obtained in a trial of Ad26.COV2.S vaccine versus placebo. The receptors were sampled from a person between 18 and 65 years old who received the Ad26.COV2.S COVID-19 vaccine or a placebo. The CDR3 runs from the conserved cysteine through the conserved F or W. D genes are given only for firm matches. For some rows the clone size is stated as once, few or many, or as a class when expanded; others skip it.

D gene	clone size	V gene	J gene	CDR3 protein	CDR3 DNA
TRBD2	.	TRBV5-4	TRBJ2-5	CASSAPGLEDKETQYF	TGTGCCAGCAGCGCGCCGGGACTAGAAGATAAAGAGACCCAGTACTTC
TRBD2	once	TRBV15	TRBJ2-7	CATSRGTSGVSSYEQYF	TGTGCCACCAGCAGAGGGACTAGCGGGGTGAGCTCCTACGAGCAGTACTTC
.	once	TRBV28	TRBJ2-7	CASKEQTPYEQYF	TGTGCCAGCAAGGAACAGACCCCCTACGAGCAGTACTTC
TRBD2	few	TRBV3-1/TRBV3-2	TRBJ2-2	CASSQVLPGLAGSSGELFF	TGTGCCAGCAGCCAAGTACTACCGGGACTAGCGGGATCTTCCGGGGAGCTGTTTTTT
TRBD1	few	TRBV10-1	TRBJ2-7	CASRDTGTGYEQYF	TGCGCCAGCAGGGATACCGGGACAGGCTACGAGCAGTACTTC
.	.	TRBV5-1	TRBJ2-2	CASSSMSRPNTGELFF	TGCGCCAGCAGCTCGATGTCTCGGCCGAACACCGGGGAGCTGTTTTTT
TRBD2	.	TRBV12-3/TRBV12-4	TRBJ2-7	CASSSRTSDEQYF	TGTGCCAGCAGTTCCCGGACTAGCGACGAGCAGTACTTC
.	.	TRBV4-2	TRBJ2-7	CASSPARAYEQYF	TGTGCCAGCAGCCCTGCCAGGGCCTACGAGCAGTACTTC
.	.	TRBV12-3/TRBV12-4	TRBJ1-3	CASSLTGNTIYF	TGTGCCAGCAGTTTAACAGGAAACACCATATATTTT
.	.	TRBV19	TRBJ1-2	CASSAIGAERDGYTF	TGTGCCAGTAGTGCCATAGGGGCAGAAAGAGATGGCTACACCTTC
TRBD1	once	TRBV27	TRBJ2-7	CASSGTATYEQYF	TGTGCCAGCAGTGGGACAGCAACCTACGAGCAGTACTTC
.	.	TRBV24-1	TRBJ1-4	CATSDRTGGNEKLFF	TGTGCCACCAGTGATCGGACGGGGGGGAATGAAAAACTGTTTTTT
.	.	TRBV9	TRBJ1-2	CASSVAVSEGGYTF	.
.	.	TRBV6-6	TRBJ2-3	CASSYSPSTDTQYF	TGTGCCAGCAGTTACTCGCCCAGCACAGATACGCAGTATTTT
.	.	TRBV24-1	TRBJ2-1	CATSDSARSSYNEQFF	TGTGCCACCAGTGATTCCGCCAGGAGCTCCTACAATGAGCAGTTCTTC
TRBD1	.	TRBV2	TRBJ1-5	CASRVGQDNQPQHF	TGTGCCAGCAGGGTAGGACAGGACAATCAGCCCCAGCATTTT
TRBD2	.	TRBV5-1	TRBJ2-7	CASSGTSSGEQYF	TGCGCCAGCAGCGGGACTAGTTCGGGCGAGCAGTACTTC
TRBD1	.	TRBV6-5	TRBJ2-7	CASRISGTGIYEQYF	TGTGCCAGCAGGATATCTGGGACAGGGATATACGAGCAGTACTTC
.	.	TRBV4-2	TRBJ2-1	CASSQEGDLTYNEQFF	TGTGCCAGCAGCCAAGAGGGGGACCTTACCTACAATGAGCAGTTCTTC
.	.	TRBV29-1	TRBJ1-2	CSAIPQGSYGYTF	TGCAGCGCGATCCCCCAGGGATCTTATGGCTACACCTTC
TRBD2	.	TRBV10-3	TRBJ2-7	CAIMGSGSSYEQYF	TGTGCCATCATGGGTAGCGGGAGCTCCTACGAGCAGTACTTC
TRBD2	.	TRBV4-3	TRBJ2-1	CASSRSQGLAGQDEQFF	TGCGCCAGCAGCCGCTCCCAAGGACTAGCGGGACAGGATGAGCAGTTCTTC
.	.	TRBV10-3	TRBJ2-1	CAISIRQDNEQFF	TGTGCCATCAGTATTAGACAAGACAATGAGCAGTTCTTC
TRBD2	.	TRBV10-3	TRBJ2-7	CAATSGYTYEQYF	TGTGCCGCCACTAGCGGGTATACCTACGAGCAGTACTTC
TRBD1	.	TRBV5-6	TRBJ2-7	CASSLAVGTGAYEQYF	TGTGCCAGCAGCTTGGCCGTGGGCACAGGGGCCTACGAGCAGTACTTC
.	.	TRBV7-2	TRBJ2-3	CASSFGGPTDTQYF	TGTGCCAGCAGCTTCGGGGGGCCAACAGATACGCAGTATTTT
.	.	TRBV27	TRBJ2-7	CASSFQQGTYEQYF	TGTGCCAGCAGTTTCCAACAGGGCACCTACGAGCAGTACTTC
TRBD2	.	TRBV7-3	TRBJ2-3	CASSRGTNTDTQYF	TGTGCCAGCAGCCGCGGGACTAACACAGATACGCAGTATTTT
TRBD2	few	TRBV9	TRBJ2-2	CASSVGAAGLTGELFF	TGTGCCAGCAGCGTAGGCGCAGCGGGATTGACCGGGGAGCTGTTTTTT
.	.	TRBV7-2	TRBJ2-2	CASSPRTGELFF	TGTGCCAGCAGCCCCCGCACCGGGGAGCTGTTTTTT
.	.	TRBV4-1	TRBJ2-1	CASSQGTGYNEQFF	TGCGCCAGCAGCCAAGGAACAGGATACAATGAGCAGTTCTTC
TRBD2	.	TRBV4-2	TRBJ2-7	CASSQLAGGPYEQYF	TGTGCCAGCAGCCAACTAGCGGGAGGGCCTTACGAGCAGTACTTC
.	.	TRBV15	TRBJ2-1	CATSREGAWNEQFF	TGTGCCACCAGCAGAGAAGGTGCGTGGAATGAGCAGTTCTTC
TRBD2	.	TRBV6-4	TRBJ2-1	CASSVLAGVGNEQFF	TGTGCCAGCAGTGTCCTAGCGGGAGTTGGCAATGAGCAGTTCTTC
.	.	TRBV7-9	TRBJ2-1	CASSYNQELNEQFF	TGTGCCAGCAGCTATAACCAGGAACTCAATGAGCAGTTCTTC
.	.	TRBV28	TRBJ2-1	CASSSPGHQVDEQFF	TGTGCCAGCAGTTCCCCGGGACACCAGGTGGATGAGCAGTTCTTC
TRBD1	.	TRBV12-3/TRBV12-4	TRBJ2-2	CASSYTGAGELFF	TGTGCCAGCAGTTATACAGGGGCCGGGGAGCTGTTTTTT
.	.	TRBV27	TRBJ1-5	CASGRDKNQPQHF	TGTGCCAGCGGCCGGGACAAAAATCAGCCCCAGCATTTT
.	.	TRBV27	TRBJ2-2	CATRVGTPNTGELFF	TGTGCCACAAGAGTAGGGACTCCGAACACCGGGGAGCTGTTTTTT
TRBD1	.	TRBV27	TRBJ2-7	CASSSGTGFYEQYF	TGTGCCAGCAGTTCTGGGACAGGGTTCTACGAGCAGTACTTC
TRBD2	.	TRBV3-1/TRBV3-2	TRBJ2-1	CASSLPPGLPYNEQFF	TGTGCCAGCAGCTTACCCCCGGGACTACCCTACAATGAGCAGTTCTTC
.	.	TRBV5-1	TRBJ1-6	CASSLLGLGDSPLHF	TGCGCCAGCAGCTTGTTGGGGCTTGGGGATTCACCCCTCCACTTT
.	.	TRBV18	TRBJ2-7	CASSQGTGNEQYF	TGTGCCAGCTCGCAAGGGACTGGTAACGAGCAGTACTTC
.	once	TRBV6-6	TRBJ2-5	CASSYVFEQETQYF	TGTGCCAGCAGTTACGTCTTTGAACAAGAGACCCAGTACTTC
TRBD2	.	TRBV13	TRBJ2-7	CASSLLGAGGFIAGTSYEQYF	TGTGCCAGCAGCTTACTAGGAGCGGGAGGGTTTATAGCGGGAACATCCTACGAGCAGTACTTC
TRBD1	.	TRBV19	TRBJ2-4	CASSVAQGIAKNIQYF	TGTGCCAGTAGTGTAGCACAGGGGATCGCCAAAAACATTCAGTACTTC
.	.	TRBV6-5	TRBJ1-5	CASSPGRSQPQHF	TGTGCCAGCAGCCCAGGGAGAAGTCAGCCCCAGCATTTT
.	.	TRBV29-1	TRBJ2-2	CSVTARGTGELFF	TGCAGCGTGACCGCCCGAGGAACCGGGGAGCTGTTTTTT
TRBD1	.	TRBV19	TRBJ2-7	CASSHKAGQGHEQYF	TGTGCCAGTAGCCATAAAGCGGGACAGGGCCACGAGCAGTACTTC